The clone carrying this TCR beta chain was counted only a few times. The target antigen is unknown. These data belong to a study of CD8+ T cells in alopecia areata. Study-wide results and caveats: Many expanded lesional clones stayed in scalp and blood while on tofacitinib.

Treatment denoted: oral pan-JAK inhibitor, 5-10 mg twice daily. Germline V lookup: CDR1 SGHVS, CDR2 FNYEAQ. V lost 5 bases, J lost 0 bases, and 8 bases lay in between. CDR3 length: 15 amino acids. Sequencing templates came from extracted RNA that was reverse transcribed into cDNA. TCRdb keeps only in-frame clones here, not all; method: immunoSEQ multiplex PCR. The sample records about 200,000 clones, about 60% being singletons. The chain recombines TRBV7-6 with TRBJ2-6; D remains unclear. The receptor was isolated from a human donor with alopecia areata. Sequencing used CD4+ T cells sorted from blood, obtained at week 4, from a patient treated with tofacitinib. Written as DNA, the CDR3 is TGTGCCAGCAGCATAGGCAACTCTGGGGCCAACGTCCTGACTTTC. Its translation is CASSIGNSGANVLTF.